The 17 T cell receptor beta chains reported below all come from one sample, sequenced in a study of cytomegalovirus exposure and HLA in healthy donors. The study ran its PCR with 60 Vbeta and 13 Jbeta primers. Profiling relied on immunoSEQ multiplex PCR, and the TCRdb table lists in-frame clones only, not all of them. Among about 130,000 clones, around 78% were seen once, and the ten largest hold less than 2%. Source material: PBMCs. The origin of the receptors is a man between 35 and 55 years old in good health and CMV-seronegative.

The chain combines TRBV5-1 with TRBJ2-5, with TRBD1 matching 9 bases. Germline trimming cut 4 bases from V and 4 bases from J; bases unmatched to any gene: 11. CDR1 SGHRS and CDR2 YFSETQ come from the germline V gene. The CDR3 length is 16 residues. The CDR3 loop reads CASSRTGAGFGETQYF. The CDR3 DNA is TGCGCCAGCAGCAGGACAGGGGCCGGATTTGGAGAGACCCAGTACTTC.

J is TRBJ2-3 and V is TRBV7-9, with a possible D match to TRBD2 (6 bases). Germline values: CDR1 SEHNR, CDR2 FQNEAQ (reference sequence). V was cut by 5 bases and J by 0 bases, with 12 bases left in between. CDR3 length: 15 residues. The CDR3 sequence: CASSPQRASTDTQYF. CDR3 DNA: TGTGCCAGCAGCCCCCAGCGGGCAAGCACAGATACGCAGTATTTT.

V gene TRBV5-1 combines with J gene TRBJ2-2; 8 bases match TRBD2. Germline CDR1 reads SGHRS; CDR2 reads YFSETQ. J lost 0 bases, V lost 4 bases, and 5 bases had no gene match. The CDR3 is 16 amino acids. The CDR3 reads CASSPRGGTNTGELFF. CDR3 DNA: TGCGCCAGCAGCCCCCGGGGGGGAACGAACACCGGGGAGCTGTTTTTT. The variable domain in full, with the rest retrieved from reference TRBV5-1 and TRBJ2-2, is KAGVTQTPRYLIKTRGQQVTLSCSPISGHRSVSWYQQTPGQGLQFLFEYFSETQRNKGNFPGRFSGRQFSNSRSEMNVSTLELGDSALYLCASSPRGGTNTGELFFGEGSRLTVL.

Turning to this clone: Its ends do not fully match the called genes, so a read error is possible. The chain combines TRBV7-9 with TRBJ1-2; perhaps TRBD1 as D (5 bases). CDR1 is SEHNR and CDR2 is FQNEAQ in the germline V gene (reference sequence). The CDR3 consists of 14 residues. CDR3 sequence: CSSSLGTREGMHTF. In DNA form, the CDR3 reads TGTTCCAGCAGCTTAGGAACCAGGGAGGGGATGCACACCTTC.

The chain recombines TRBV28 with TRBJ1-1; TRBD1 might be the D (5 bases). Germline loops: CDR1 MDHEN, CDR2 SYDVKM. V gave up 5 bases and J gave up 2 bases, with 15 bases separating them. This CDR3 spans 15 amino acids. DNA for the CDR3: TGTGCCAGCAGTCACGGAGGGGACGGAAACACTGAAGCTTTCTTT. As protein: CASSHGGDGNTEAFF.

V gene TRBV11-2 combines with J gene TRBJ1-6; D may be TRBD1 (6 bases). Deletions cut 5 bases from V and 9 bases from J, with 14 bases between. Germline-derived CDR1 and CDR2 are SGHAT and FQNNGV. This CDR3 is 14 amino acids long. The CDR3, as DNA: TGTGCCAGCAGCCACCAGGGGCAAGGTTCACCCCTCCACTTT. This gives the protein CASSHQGQGSPLHF.

The chain is built from TRBV7-2 and TRBJ2-1, with D possibly TRBD2 on 6 matching bases. The CDR3 consists of 15 residues. Germline lookup yields CDR1 SGHTA and CDR2 FQGNSA. Trimming pared 0 bases from V and 1 base from J, leaving 7 bases between. The CDR3 DNA reads as TGTGCCAGCAGCTTAGCCCGGGGGTCCTACAATGAGCAGTTCTTC. Its protein is CASSLARGSYNEQFF.

This clone has only a few counts. The chain links TRBV7-9 to TRBJ2-2; 8 positions agree with TRBD1. The CDR3 is made up of 15 amino acids. The trim removed 5 bases at V and 4 bases at J, leaving 6 bases unmatched. Germline loops: CDR1 SEHNR, CDR2 FQNEAQ (reference sequence). CDR3 loop: CASSPDRGATGELFF. CDR3 nucleotides: TGTGCCAGCAGCCCAGACAGGGGCGCCACCGGGGAGCTGTTTTTT.

This chain links TRBV29-1 with TRBJ1-4; TRBD1 aligns across 9 bases. After removal of 7 bases from V and 5 bases from J, the junction contained 5 bases not matched to a gene. Per the germline V gene, CDR1 is SQVTM and CDR2 is ANQGSEA. The CDR3 sequence is 13 residues long. Here the CDR3 reads CSATGTGNEKLFF. In DNA form, the CDR3 reads TGCAGCGCTACCGGGACAGGGAATGAAAAACTGTTTTTT.

The J gene is TRBJ2-5, the V gene TRBV11-3, with a tentative D call TRBD1 (6 bases). The assigned J gene may be wrong: the sequence end matches TRBJ2-7 better. CDR1 and CDR2 from the germline V gene are SGHNT and YENEEA. The length of the CDR3 is 14 residues. CDR3 protein: CASSLGRGSYEQYF. CDR3 sequence (DNA): TGTGCCAGCAGCTTGGGCAGGGGAAGCTACGAGCAGTACTTC.

V gene TRBV5-6 combines with J gene TRBJ2-6, with a tentative D call TRBD1 (5 bases). Germline CDR1 SGHDT, CDR2 YYEEEE. V lost 4 bases and J 3 bases, leaving 17 bases between the germline ends. The CDR3 contains 17 residues. CDR3 bases: TGTGCCAGCAGCCCCCGGACACGGCCGGATGGGGCCAACGTCCTGACTTTC. Its protein is CASSPRTRPDGANVLTF.

CDR3 sequence: CASSLRQANTEAFF. Written as DNA, the CDR3 is TGTGCCAGCAGTTTACGGCAGGCGAACACTGAAGCTTTCTTT. The chain joins TRBV28 to TRBJ1-1; D remains ambiguous. The V gene lost 2 bases and the J gene lost 1 base, with 8 bases spanning the gap. Germline V gives CDR1 MDHEN, CDR2 SYDVKM. The CDR3 is 14 residues long. Complete variable domain (other parts from reference TRBV28 and TRBJ1-1): DVKVTQSSRYLVKRTGEKVFLECVQDMDHENMFWYRQDPGLGLRLIYFSYDVKMKEKGDIPEGYSVSREKKERFSLILESASTNQTSMYLCASSLRQANTEAFFGQGTRLTVV.

CDR3 residues: CASSPDFQRFNNEQFF. The CDR3 region has the DNA TGTGCCAGCTCACCAGATTTCCAGCGGTTCAACAATGAGCAGTTCTTC. The chain combines TRBV18 with TRBJ2-1; D may be TRBD2 (5 bases). This CDR3 spans 16 amino acids. V gave up 2 bases and J gave up 5 bases, with 16 bases separating them. CDR1 and CDR2 (germline): KGHSH, LQKENI. The full variable domain, with the rest looked up from reference TRBV18 and TRBJ2-1, is NAGVMQNPRHLVRRRGQEARLRCSPMKGHSHVYWYRQLPEEGLKFMVYLQKENIIDESGMPKERFSAEFPKEGPSILRIQQVVRGDSAAYFCASSPDFQRFNNEQFFGPGTRLTVL.

This chain joins TRBV19 and TRBJ2-3; 9 nucleotides agree with TRBD1. Germline CDR1 and CDR2: LNHDA and SQIVND (reference sequence). Trimming removed 5 bases from V and 6 bases from J; junction bases left unmatched: 12. The CDR3 spans 16 residues. The CDR3 loop reads CASSHRGRGGQDTQYF. CDR3 bases: TGTGCCAGTAGTCACAGGGGGCGAGGGGGCCAGGATACGCAGTATTTT.

The chain joins TRBV6-5 to TRBJ1-3; TRBD1 matches at 7 bases. CDR1 and CDR2 (germline): MNHEY, SVGAGI. V trimming: 3 bases; J trimming: 4 bases; junction bases outside the gene matches: 9. The CDR3 runs to 16 residues. The DNA for the CDR3 is TGTGCCAGCAGTTATCTACCGACAGGGTCGGGAAACACCATATATTTT. This encodes CASSYLPTGSGNTIYF.

This clone was detected a few times. The chain is built from TRBV19 and TRBJ1-1, with D hard to call. V was clipped by 7 bases and J by 3 bases, with 12 bases between them. Germline V gene data show CDR1 as LNHDA and CDR2 as SQIVND (reference sequence). The CDR3 sequence is 13 residues long. The CDR3 region is CASTSYQDTEAFF. DNA of the CDR3: TGTGCCAGTACCTCGTATCAGGACACTGAAGCTTTCTTT.

The chain links TRBV7-9 to TRBJ2-3; D might be TRBD2 (6 bases). Germline CDR1 reads SEHNR; CDR2 reads FQNEAQ (reference sequence). Trimming shortened V by 6 bases and J by 4 bases, and 17 bases separated the two germline ends. The CDR3 spans 15 residues. Here the CDR3 reads CASRPPMGGADTQYF. For the CDR3, the DNA is TGTGCCAGCAGGCCGCCCATGGGGGGAGCAGATACGCAGTATTTT.